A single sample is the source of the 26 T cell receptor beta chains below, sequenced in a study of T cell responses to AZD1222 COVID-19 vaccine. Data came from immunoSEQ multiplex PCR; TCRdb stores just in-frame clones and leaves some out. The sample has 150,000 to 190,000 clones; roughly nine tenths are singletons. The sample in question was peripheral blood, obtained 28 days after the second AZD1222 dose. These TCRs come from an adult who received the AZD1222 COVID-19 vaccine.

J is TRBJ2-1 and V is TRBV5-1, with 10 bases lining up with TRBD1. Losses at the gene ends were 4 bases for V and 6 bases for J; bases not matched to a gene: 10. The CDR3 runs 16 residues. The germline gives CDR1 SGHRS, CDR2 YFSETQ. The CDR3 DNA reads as TGCGCCAGCAGCCCCCGGACAGGGGGACAGTCCAATGAGCAGTTCTTC. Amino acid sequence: CASSPRTGGQSNEQFF. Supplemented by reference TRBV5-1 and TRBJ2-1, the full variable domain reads KAGVTQTPRYLIKTRGQQVTLSCSPISGHRSVSWYQQTPGQGLQFLFEYFSETQRNKGNFPGRFSGRQFSNSRSEMNVSTLELGDSALYLCASSPRTGGQSNEQFFGPGTRLTVL.

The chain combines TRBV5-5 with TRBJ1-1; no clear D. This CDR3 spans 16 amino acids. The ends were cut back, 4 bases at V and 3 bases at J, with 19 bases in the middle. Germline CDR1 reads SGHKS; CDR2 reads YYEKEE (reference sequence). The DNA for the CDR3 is TGTGCCAGCAGCCCGCGGCCGGGAAAAGGGTACACTGAAGCTTTCTTT. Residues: CASSPRPGKGYTEAFF.

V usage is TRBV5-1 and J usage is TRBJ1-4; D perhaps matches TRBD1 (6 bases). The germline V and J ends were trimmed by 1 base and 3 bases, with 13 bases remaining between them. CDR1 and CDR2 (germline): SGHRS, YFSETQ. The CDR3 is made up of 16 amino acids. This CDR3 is CASSLTGSVSNEKLFF. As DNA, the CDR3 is TGCGCCAGCAGCTTGACAGGGTCCGTGTCTAATGAAAAACTGTTTTTT.

The CDR3 DNA reads TGCAGCGTTGAGGTCGGGACTAGCCCTTCCTACAATGAGCAGTTCTTC. Amino acid sequence: CSVEVGTSPSYNEQFF. The J gene is TRBJ2-1, the V gene TRBV29-1; TRBD2 agrees at 9 bases. With 3 bases clipped from V and 1 base from J, the junction kept 7 bases outside the gene matches. The germline CDR1 and CDR2 sequences are SQVTM and ANQGSEA. The CDR3 has 16 residues.

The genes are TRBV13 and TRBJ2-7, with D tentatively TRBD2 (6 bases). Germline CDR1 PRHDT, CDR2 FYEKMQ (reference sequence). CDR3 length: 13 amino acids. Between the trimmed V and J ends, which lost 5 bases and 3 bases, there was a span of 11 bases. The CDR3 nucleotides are TGTGCCAGCAGCCAGGGACTGAACTACGAGCAGTACTTC. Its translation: CASSQGLNYEQYF.

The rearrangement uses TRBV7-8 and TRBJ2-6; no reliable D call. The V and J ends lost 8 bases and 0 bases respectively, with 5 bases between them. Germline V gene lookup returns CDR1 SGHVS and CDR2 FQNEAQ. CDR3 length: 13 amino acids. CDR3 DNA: TGTGCCAGCTCCAGCTCTGGGGCCAACGTCCTGACTTTC. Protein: CASSSSGANVLTF.

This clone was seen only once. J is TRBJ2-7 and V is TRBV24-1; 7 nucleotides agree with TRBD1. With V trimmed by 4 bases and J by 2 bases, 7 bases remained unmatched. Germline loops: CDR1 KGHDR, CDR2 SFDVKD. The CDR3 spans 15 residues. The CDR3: CATSDTRQGTYEQYF. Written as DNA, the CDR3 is TGTGCCACCAGTGACACCCGACAGGGAACCTACGAGCAGTACTTC.

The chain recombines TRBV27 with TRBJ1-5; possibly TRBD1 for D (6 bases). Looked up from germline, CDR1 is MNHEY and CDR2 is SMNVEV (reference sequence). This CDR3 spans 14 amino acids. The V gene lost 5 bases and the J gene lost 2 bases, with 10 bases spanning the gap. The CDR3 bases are TGTGCCAGCAGTCACAGGGAAGGCAATCAGCCCCAGCATTTT. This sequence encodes CASSHREGNQPQHF.

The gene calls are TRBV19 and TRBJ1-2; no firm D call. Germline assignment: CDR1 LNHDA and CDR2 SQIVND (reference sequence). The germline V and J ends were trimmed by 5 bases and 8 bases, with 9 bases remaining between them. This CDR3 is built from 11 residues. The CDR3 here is CASSGMGGYTF. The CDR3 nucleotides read TGTGCCAGTAGTGGGATGGGCGGCTACACCTTC.

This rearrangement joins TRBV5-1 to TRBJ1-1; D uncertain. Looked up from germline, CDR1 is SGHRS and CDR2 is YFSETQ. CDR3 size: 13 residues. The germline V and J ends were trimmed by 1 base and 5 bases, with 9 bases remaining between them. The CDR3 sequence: CASSLQGRTEAFF. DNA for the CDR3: TGCGCCAGCAGCTTGCAAGGGAGGACTGAAGCTTTCTTT.

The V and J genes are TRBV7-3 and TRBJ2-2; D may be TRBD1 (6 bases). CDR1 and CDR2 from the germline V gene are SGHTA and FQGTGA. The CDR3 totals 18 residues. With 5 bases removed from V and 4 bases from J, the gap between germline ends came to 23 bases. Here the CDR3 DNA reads TGTGCCAGCAGCCGGACCCCACAGGGATCCCTTGGCACCGGGGAGCTGTTTTTT. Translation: CASSRTPQGSLGTGELFF.

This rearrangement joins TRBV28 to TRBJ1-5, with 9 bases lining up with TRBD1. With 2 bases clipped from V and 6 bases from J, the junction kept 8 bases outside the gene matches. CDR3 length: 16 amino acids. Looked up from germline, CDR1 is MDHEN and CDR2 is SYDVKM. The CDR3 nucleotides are TGTGCCAGCAGTTTAAAGTGGGGACAGGGAATTCAGCCCCAGCATTTT. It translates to CASSLKWGQGIQPQHF.

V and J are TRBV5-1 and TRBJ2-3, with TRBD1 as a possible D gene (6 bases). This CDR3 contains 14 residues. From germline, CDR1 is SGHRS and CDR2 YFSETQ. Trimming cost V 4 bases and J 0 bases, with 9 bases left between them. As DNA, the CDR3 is TGCGCCAGCAGCCTCGGACAGAGCACAGATACGCAGTATTTT. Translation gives CASSLGQSTDTQYF. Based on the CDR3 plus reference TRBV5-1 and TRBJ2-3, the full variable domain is KAGVTQTPRYLIKTRGQQVTLSCSPISGHRSVSWYQQTPGQGLQFLFEYFSETQRNKGNFPGRFSGRQFSNSRSEMNVSTLELGDSALYLCASSLGQSTDTQYFGPGTRLTVL.

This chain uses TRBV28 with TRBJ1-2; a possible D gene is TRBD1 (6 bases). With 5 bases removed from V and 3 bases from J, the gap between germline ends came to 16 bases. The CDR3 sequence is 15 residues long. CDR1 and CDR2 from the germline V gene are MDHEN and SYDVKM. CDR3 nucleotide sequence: TGTGCCAGCAGTCCTTCAGGACAGCCCCACTATGGCTACACCTTC. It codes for CASSPSGQPHYGYTF.

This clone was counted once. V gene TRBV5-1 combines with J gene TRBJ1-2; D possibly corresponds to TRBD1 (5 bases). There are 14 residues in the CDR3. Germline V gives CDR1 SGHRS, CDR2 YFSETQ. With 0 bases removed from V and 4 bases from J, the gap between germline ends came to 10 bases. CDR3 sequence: CASSLVQGSYGYTF. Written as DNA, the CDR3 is TGCGCCAGCAGCTTGGTTCAGGGAAGCTATGGCTACACCTTC.

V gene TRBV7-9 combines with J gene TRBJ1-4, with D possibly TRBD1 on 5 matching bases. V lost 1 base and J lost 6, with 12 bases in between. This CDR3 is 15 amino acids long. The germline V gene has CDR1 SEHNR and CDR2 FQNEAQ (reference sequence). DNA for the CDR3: TGTGCCAGCAGCTTAGATCGGGGGATTGATGAAAAACTGTTTTTT. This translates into CASSLDRGIDEKLFF.

The CDR3, as DNA: TGTGCCAGCAGCTCAACTACAGGGACCTCTGGAAACACCATATATTTT. Translated: CASSSTTGTSGNTIYF. This chain links TRBV7-9 with TRBJ1-3, with D possibly TRBD1 on 6 matching bases. There are 16 residues in the CDR3. V was shortened by 4 bases and J by 0 bases, with 13 bases between the two germline ends. Germline values: CDR1 SEHNR, CDR2 FQNEAQ (reference sequence).

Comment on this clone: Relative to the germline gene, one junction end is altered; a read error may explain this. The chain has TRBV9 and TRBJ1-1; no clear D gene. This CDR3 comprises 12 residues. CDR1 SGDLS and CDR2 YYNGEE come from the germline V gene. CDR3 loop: CASSETREQALF. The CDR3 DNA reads TGTGCCAGCAGCGAGACCCGGGAGCAGGCGCTCTTT.

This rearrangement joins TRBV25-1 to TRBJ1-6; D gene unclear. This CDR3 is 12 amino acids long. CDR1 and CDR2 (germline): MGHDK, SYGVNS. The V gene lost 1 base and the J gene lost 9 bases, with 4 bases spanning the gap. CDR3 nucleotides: TGTGCCAGCAGTGAATTCAGTTCACCCCTCCACTTT. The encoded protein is CASSEFSSPLHF.

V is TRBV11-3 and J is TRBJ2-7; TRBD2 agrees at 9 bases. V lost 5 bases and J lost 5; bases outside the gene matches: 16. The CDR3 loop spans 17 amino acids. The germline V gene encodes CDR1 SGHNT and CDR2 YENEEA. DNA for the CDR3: TGTGCCAGCAGCCGTTCCTGGGGGAGCGGGGGGTTGGACGAGCAGTACTTC. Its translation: CASSRSWGSGGLDEQYF.

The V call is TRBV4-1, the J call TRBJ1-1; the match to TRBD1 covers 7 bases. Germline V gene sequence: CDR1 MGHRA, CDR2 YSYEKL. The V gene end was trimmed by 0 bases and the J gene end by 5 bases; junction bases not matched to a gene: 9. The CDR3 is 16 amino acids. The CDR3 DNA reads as TGCGCCAGCAGCCAAGATCTCGGGCAGGGGGGAACTGAAGCTTTCTTT. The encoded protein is CASSQDLGQGGTEAFF.

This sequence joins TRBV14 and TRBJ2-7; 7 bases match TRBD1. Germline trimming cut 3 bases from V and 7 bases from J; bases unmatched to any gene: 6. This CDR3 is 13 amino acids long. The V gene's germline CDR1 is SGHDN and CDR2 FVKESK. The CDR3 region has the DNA TGTGCCAGCAGCCAGGACAGGACGGGGGAGCAGTACTTC. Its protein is CASSQDRTGEQYF.

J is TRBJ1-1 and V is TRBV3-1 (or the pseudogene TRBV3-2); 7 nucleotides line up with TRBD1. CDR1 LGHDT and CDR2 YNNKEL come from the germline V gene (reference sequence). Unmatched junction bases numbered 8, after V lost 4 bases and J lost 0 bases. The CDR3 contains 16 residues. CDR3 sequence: CASSPFATGLNTEAFF. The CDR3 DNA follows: TGTGCCAGCAGCCCTTTCGCGACAGGGCTGAACACTGAAGCTTTCTTT.

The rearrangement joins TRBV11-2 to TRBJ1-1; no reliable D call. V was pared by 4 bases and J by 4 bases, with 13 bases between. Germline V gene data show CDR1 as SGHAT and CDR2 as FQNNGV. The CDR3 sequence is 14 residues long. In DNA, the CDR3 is TGTGCCAGCAGCTCCTTTTTGGGTGTCACTGAAGCTTTCTTT. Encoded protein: CASSSFLGVTEAFF.

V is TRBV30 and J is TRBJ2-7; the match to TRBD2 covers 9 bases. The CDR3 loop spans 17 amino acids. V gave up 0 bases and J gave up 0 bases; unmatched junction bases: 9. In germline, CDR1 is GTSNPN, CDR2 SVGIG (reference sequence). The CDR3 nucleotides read TGTGCCTGGAGTGTACGGTGGGCTAGCGGGGCCTCCTACGAGCAGTACTTC. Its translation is CAWSVRWASGASYEQYF. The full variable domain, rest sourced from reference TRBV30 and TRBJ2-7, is SQTIHQWPATLVQPVGSPLSLECTVEGTSNPNLYWYRQAAGRGLQLLFYSVGIGQISSEVPQNLSASRPQDRQFILSSKKLLLSDSGFYLCAWSVRWASGASYEQYFGPGTRLTVT.

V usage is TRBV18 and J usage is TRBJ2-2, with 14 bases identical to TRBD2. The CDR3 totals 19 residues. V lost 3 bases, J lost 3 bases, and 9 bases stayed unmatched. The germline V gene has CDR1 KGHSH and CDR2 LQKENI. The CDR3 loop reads CASSPQLGLAGGDTGELFF. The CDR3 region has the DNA TGTGCCAGCTCACCCCAACTTGGACTAGCGGGAGGAGACACCGGGGAGCTGTTTTTT.